This is a list of T cell receptor beta chains from one sample in a study of shared clonotypes between healthy human individuals. TCRdb's table, derived via immunoSEQ multiplex PCR, lists solely in-frame clones and lacks some. The repertoire holds 2 million to 2.5 million clones, roughly 93% seen once, with 0.39% in the top ten. The sample was naive CD4+ T cells from PBMCs. The receptors were gathered from a man between 18 and 35 years old in good health. Some clones in this sample may be carry-over from other donors' samples. Each CDR3 is given with its conserved first and last residue.

v_call	j_call	cdr3_aa
TRBV7-2	TRBJ2-5	CASSLQVTQYF
TRBV2	TRBJ2-1	CASSELAASYNEQFF
TRBV5-1	TRBJ1-2	CASSLVAGNYGYTF
TRBV7-2	TRBJ1-1	CASSSSRRGLDAFF
TRBV6-5	TRBJ1-2	CASSASSNYGYTF
TRBV2	TRBJ2-5	CASSRDRQETQYF
TRBV2	TRBJ2-2	CASRTRTGTNTGELFF
TRBV9	TRBJ1-2	CASSVGRQGGRYTF
TRBV5-4	TRBJ2-3	CASSLSASTDTQYF
TRBV27	TRBJ2-5	CASSLNEETQYF
TRBV20-1	TRBJ1-1	CSAEGQGGAFF
TRBV5-1	TRBJ1-1	CASSIGQGNTEAFF
TRBV7-9	TRBJ2-7	CASSRSGVPYEQYF
TRBV4-2	TRBJ1-1	CASSQDRQGPGTEAFF
TRBV7-3	TRBJ2-1	CASSSPSGEQFF
TRBV28	TRBJ1-3	CASSLRRDGNTIYF
TRBV7-9	TRBJ1-5	CASSSQGSNQPQHF
TRBV10-3	TRBJ1-2	CAISASTGQIYGYTF
TRBV18	TRBJ2-2	CASSPLSGSATGELFF
TRBV18	TRBJ1-1	CASSPKGQGSTEAFF
TRBV28	TRBJ2-1	CASSSPIRSYNEQFF
TRBV11-2	TRBJ2-7	CASSFGSGRAGEQYF
TRBV7-9	TRBJ2-7	CASSLRGGQGAYEQYF
TRBV7-9	TRBJ2-6	CASSFPPGTSGFGANVLTF
TRBV4-1	TRBJ1-5	CASSQQGTRNQPQHF
TRBV18	TRBJ2-5	CASSPKEETQYF
TRBV5-1	TRBJ2-5	CASSRDPEETQYF
TRBV2	TRBJ2-5	CATQGRGPRETQYF
TRBV7-2	TRBJ2-7	CASMIAPSGYEQYF
TRBV29-1	TRBJ1-2	CSVRPTASMDYGYTF
TRBV5-4	TRBJ1-3	CASSSKGGGGNTIYF
TRBV18	TRBJ2-2	CASSPIWVRGNTGELFF